A few counts support the clone carrying this T cell receptor (beta chain). Germline loops: CDR1 GTSNPN, CDR2 SVGIG (reference sequence). The CDR3 has 13 residues. The V and J ends lost 5 bases and 3 bases respectively, with 14 bases between them. This record comes from a study of spatial heterogeneity in lung cancer. The time point was: sample taken at primary tumor resection. TCRdb re-called the 5' RACE reads through MiXCR, storing one row per CDR3 protein. The repertoire holds 85,000 to 100,000 distinct CDR3 sequences, with approximately 12% as singletons. This receptor was obtained from a male donor with early-stage non-small cell lung cancer. The input for sequencing was PBMCs, taken at surgery. The rearrangement links TRBV30 to TRBJ2-7, with D perhaps being TRBD1 or TRBD2 (5 bases each). The CDR3 DNA is TGTGCCTGGGAAGGGACCGCTGTCTACGAGCAGTACTTC. As protein: CAWEGTAVYEQYF.